The 32 T cell receptor beta chains reported below all come from one sample, sequenced in a study of beta chain features in type 1 diabetes. These TCRs are of unknown antigen specificity. Findings and caveats of the study: Moderate yet significant TCRB CDR3 shortening was seen in Type 1 diabetes patients in all four CD4+ subsets.

Reverse transcription of all isolated RNA meant that expressed TCRB transcripts were sequenced. Generated by immunoSEQ multiplex PCR, the TCRdb table keeps only in-frame clones and is missing some. The sample includes around 250,000 clones, approximately 15% of them seen just once. Sequences were obtained from naive CD4+ T cells from blood. These receptors were obtained from a man aged 25 to 40 with type 1 diabetes.

Only a few counts were recorded for this clone. The rearrangement links TRBV7-9 to TRBJ2-1; D perhaps matches TRBD2 (5 bases). Trimming pared 10 bases from V and 7 bases from J, leaving 14 bases between. Germline-derived CDR1 and CDR2 are SEHNR and FQNEAQ (reference sequence). The CDR3 has 12 amino acids. CDR3 loop: CAIRVASNEQFF. CDR3 nucleotides: TGTGCCATTAGGGTAGCGAGTAATGAGCAGTTCTTC.

This clone appeared a few times. This rearrangement joins TRBV28 to TRBJ2-7; the D gene is possibly TRBD1 (5 bases). CDR1 and CDR2 from the germline V gene are MDHEN and SYDVKM. V lost 6 bases, J lost 5 bases, and 14 bases lay in between. The CDR3 spans 13 residues. The CDR3 DNA reads TGTGCCAGCAGCTCCCCAGGGTATCACGAGCAGTACTTC. Its protein product is CASSSPGYHEQYF.

This clone turned up a few times. The chain carries TRBV4-1 and TRBJ2-7; D gene uncertain. There are 14 residues in the CDR3. CDR1 and CDR2 from the germline V gene are MGHRA and YSYEKL. V was cut by 1 base and J by 5 bases, with 12 bases left in between. This chain's CDR3 is CASSQVGRSDEQYF. The CDR3 DNA sequence: TGCGCCAGCAGCCAAGTCGGCAGGTCCGACGAGCAGTACTTC.

This chain joins TRBV10-3 and TRBJ1-1; D might be TRBD1 (5 bases). The CDR3 is 12 residues long. V was shortened by 8 bases and J by 8 bases, with 15 bases between the two germline ends. CDR1 is ENHRY and CDR2 is SYGVKD in the germline V gene. The CDR3 spells CAIGAGNGEAFF. As DNA, the CDR3 is TGTGCCATCGGGGCCGGAAACGGGGAAGCTTTCTTT.

Only a few counts were recorded for this clone. The chain recombines TRBV2 with TRBJ1-1, with D perhaps matching TRBD1 (6 bases). V was clipped by 4 bases and J by 4 bases, with 13 bases between them. The CDR3 is 14 residues long. The V gene's germline CDR1 is SNHLY and CDR2 FYNNEI. The CDR3 reads CASSVYTGSTEAFF. The CDR3 bases are TGTGCCAGCAGTGTATACACAGGGTCCACTGAAGCTTTCTTT.

This clone was seen a few times. The genes are TRBV30 and TRBJ1-2, with TRBD1 identical over 8 bases. CDR1 and CDR2 (germline): GTSNPN, SVGIG (reference sequence). The J segment lost 2 bases and the V segment lost 1 base, leaving 0 bases of the junction unmatched. This CDR3 has 13 amino acids. In DNA form, the CDR3 reads TGTGCCTGGAGTGGACAGGGGAACTATGGCTACACCTTC. Translating it yields CAWSGQGNYGYTF.

This clone was recorded a few times. The gene calls are TRBV7-2 and TRBJ2-5, with a weak D call TRBD2 (5 bases). CDR1 and CDR2 (germline): SGHTA, FQGNSA. The CDR3 contains 14 residues. V gave up 5 bases and J gave up 1 base, with 11 bases separating them. CDR3 DNA sequence: TGTGCCAGCAGCACGCGGACTTCCCAAGAGACCCAGTACTTC. Translated: CASSTRTSQETQYF.

This clone showed up just a few times. The chain employs TRBV27 and TRBJ2-1; possibly TRBD2 for D (6 bases). Germline V CDR1 and CDR2: MNHEY, SMNVEV (reference sequence). This CDR3 is built from 16 residues. V was shortened by 4 bases and J by 0 bases, with 13 bases between the two germline ends. The CDR3 sequence is CASSSLGSPSYNEQFF. The CDR3 DNA reads TGTGCCAGCAGTTCCCTCGGGAGCCCCTCCTACAATGAGCAGTTCTTC.

This chain joins TRBV11-2 and TRBJ1-2, with 9 positions matching TRBD1. V trimming: 5 bases; J trimming: 4 bases; junction bases outside the gene matches: 8. The length of the CDR3 is 15 residues. CDR1 and CDR2 from the germline V gene are SGHAT and FQNNGV. This CDR3 reads CASSVNPTGGYGYTF. The CDR3 DNA reads TGTGCCAGCAGCGTCAATCCGACAGGGGGCTATGGCTACACCTTC.

The chain couples TRBV4-1 to TRBJ2-7; 7 positions agree with TRBD2. V lost 1 base, J lost 3 bases, and 3 bases stayed unmatched. The CDR3 covers 14 residues. CDR1 and CDR2 (germline): MGHRA, YSYEKL. The CDR3 bases are TGCGCCAGCAGCCAAGGACTAGCTATCTACGAGCAGTACTTC. Its translation is CASSQGLAIYEQYF.

This clone was picked up a small number of times. The V gene is TRBV9, the J gene TRBJ2-1; TRBD2 agrees at 8 bases. The V segment lost 0 bases and the J segment 0 bases; nucleotides outside the gene matches: 8. The CDR3 runs to 18 residues. The germline V gene has CDR1 SGDLS and CDR2 YYNGEE. The CDR3 nucleotides read TGTGCCAGCAGCGTAGGGCTAGCGGGTCCGAGCTCCTACAATGAGCAGTTCTTC. This gives the protein CASSVGLAGPSSYNEQFF.

There are a few counts of this clone. The chain joins TRBV7-9 to TRBJ2-5, with D unclear. Germline CDR1 SEHNR, CDR2 FQNEAQ (reference sequence). This CDR3 is 15 amino acids long. Trimming cost V 2 bases and J 5 bases, with 15 bases left between them. CDR3 protein: CASSLNTAARETQYF. Written as DNA, the CDR3 is TGTGCCAGCAGCTTAAATACAGCAGCTCGGGAGACCCAGTACTTC.

J is TRBJ2-7 and V is TRBV5-1, with 8 positions matching TRBD1. CDR1 and CDR2 from the germline V gene are SGHRS and YFSETQ. This CDR3 has 12 residues. The ends lost 3 bases at V and 6 bases at J; junction bases unmatched: 2. The CDR3 DNA sequence: TGCGCCAGCAGCTCAGGGGGCGGCGAGCAGTACTTC. Encoded protein: CASSSGGGEQYF.

In the case of this clone: Within the sample, other DNA sequences also encode this same CDR3. The V and J genes are TRBV2 and TRBJ1-1, with D uncertain. Germline CDR1 SNHLY, CDR2 FYNNEI. This CDR3 contains 11 residues. Trimming cost V 6 bases and J 2 bases, with 4 bases left between them. The CDR3, as DNA: TGTGCCAGCAGCGTTAACACTGAAGCTTTCTTT. Its protein product is CASSVNTEAFF.

The gene calls are TRBV2 and TRBJ1-2; no clear D gene. The CDR3 sequence is 13 residues long. Trimming stripped 2 bases from V and 8 bases from J, with 12 bases between. Germline CDR1 SNHLY, CDR2 FYNNEI. The CDR3 coding sequence is TGTGCCAGCAGTGAAACGGGGATAGACGGCTACACCTTC. Residues: CASSETGIDGYTF. The full variable domain, rest sourced from reference TRBV2 and TRBJ1-2, is EPEVTQTPSHQVTQMGQEVILRCVPISNHLYFYWYRQILGQKVEFLVSFYNNEISEKSEIFDDQFSVERPDGSNFTLKIRSTKLEDSAMYFCASSETGIDGYTFGSGTRLTVV.

The DNA for the CDR3 is TGTGCCAGCAGCGTAGGCGGAACAGGTACAGATACGCAGTATTTT. Translating gives CASSVGGTGTDTQYF. This rearrangement joins TRBV9 to TRBJ2-3, with a possible D match to TRBD1 (5 bases). Germline V lookup: CDR1 SGDLS, CDR2 YYNGEE. Deletions cut 0 bases from V and 3 bases from J, with 11 bases between. The CDR3 runs to 15 residues.

Worth noting for this clone: One junction end disagrees with the germline gene, perhaps due to a read error. This sequence joins TRBV27 and TRBJ1-5; TRBD1 is a possible D gene (6 bases). The CDR3 totals 15 residues. CDR1 is MNHEY, CDR2 SMNVEV, per germline (reference sequence). This chain's CDR3 is CASSSSQGSIQPQHF. The CDR3 nucleotides are TGTGCCAGCAGTTCCTCACAGGGAAGCATTCAGCCCCAGCATTTT.

This chain connects TRBV30 to TRBJ2-5; 7 bases line up with TRBD2. V lost 3 bases and J lost 1; bases outside the gene matches: 5. Germline V CDR1 and CDR2: GTSNPN, SVGIG (reference sequence). The CDR3 is made up of 14 amino acids. CDR3 region: CAWSTGGGQETQYF. As DNA, the CDR3 is TGTGCCTGGAGCACGGGAGGCGGCCAAGAGACCCAGTACTTC.

The V call is TRBV30, the J call TRBJ1-2; TRBD1 matches at 10 bases. CDR3 length: 13 amino acids. Trimming cost V 3 bases and J 4 bases; bases outside gene matches: 2. Germline V gives CDR1 GTSNPN, CDR2 SVGIG (reference sequence). The CDR3 protein is CAWRGQGGYGYTF. As DNA, the CDR3 is TGTGCCTGGAGAGGACAGGGGGGCTATGGCTACACCTTC.

The rearrangement joins TRBV28 to TRBJ1-5, with 9 bases fitting TRBD1. The V gene's germline CDR1 is MDHEN and CDR2 SYDVKM. This CDR3 has 15 amino acids. V was clipped by 3 bases and J by 6 bases; unmatched bases: 6. Here the CDR3 DNA reads TGTGCCAGCAGTTTCGGGACAGGGTCGGTTCAGCCCCAGCATTTT. Its protein product is CASSFGTGSVQPQHF.

This clone has just a few counts. The rearrangement links TRBV7-9 to TRBJ2-3, with 12 nucleotides matching TRBD2. Germline V gene lookup returns CDR1 SEHNR and CDR2 FQNEAQ (reference sequence). Trimming at V came to 5 bases and at J to 5 bases, leaving 14 bases not matched to a gene. CDR3 length: 18 amino acids. The CDR3 loop is CASSPRGPLAGGKDTQYF. The CDR3 DNA reads TGTGCCAGCAGCCCGAGGGGGCCACTAGCGGGGGGAAAAGATACGCAGTATTTT.

The chain couples TRBV30 to TRBJ2-1; 7 bases are shared with TRBD1. From germline, CDR1 is GTSNPN and CDR2 SVGIG (reference sequence). The CDR3 runs 14 residues. V lost 5 bases and J lost 3; bases outside the gene matches: 7. The CDR3 DNA reads TGTGCCTGGGGAACAGGGGATAACTACAATGAGCAGTTCTTC. Encoded protein: CAWGTGDNYNEQFF. Full variable domain (outside the CDR3, taken from reference TRBV30 and TRBJ2-1): SQTIHQWPATLVQPVGSPLSLECTVEGTSNPNLYWYRQAAGRGLQLLFYSVGIGQISSEVPQNLSASRPQDRQFILSSKKLLLSDSGFYLCAWGTGDNYNEQFFGPGTRLTVL.

The CDR3 spells CASSSPAGLGGYTF. CDR3 in DNA: TGTGCCAGCAGCTCCCCCGCAGGACTGGGAGGCTACACCTTC. The V call is TRBV5-4, the J call TRBJ1-2; no firm D call. The CDR3 sequence is 14 residues long. Germline loops: CDR1 SGHNT, CDR2 YYREEE (reference sequence). V dropped 3 bases and J dropped 8 bases, with 17 bases sitting between them.

This clone occurred a few times. The gene calls are TRBV19 and TRBJ1-4; TRBD1 might be the D (6 bases). Trimming stripped 3 bases from V and 5 bases from J, with 10 bases between. The CDR3 covers 14 residues. Germline CDR1 is LNHDA and CDR2 is SQIVND (reference sequence). The DNA of the CDR3 is TGTGCCAGTAGTATCCAGGGGTCAAATGAAAAACTGTTTTTT. This gives the protein CASSIQGSNEKLFF.

V is TRBV10-3 and J is TRBJ2-1; no clear D gene. The CDR3 contains 12 residues. Germline CDR1 is ENHRY and CDR2 is SYGVKD. V was trimmed by 3 bases and J by 13 bases, leaving 13 bases between them. The CDR3 region has the DNA TGTGCCATCAGTGAAAAAGCGAATAACCAGTTCTTC. Encoded protein: CAISEKANNQFF.

This chain connects TRBV29-1 to TRBJ2-1; perhaps TRBD2 as D (6 bases). The CDR3 has 11 amino acids. With 7 bases removed from V and 8 bases from J, the gap between germline ends came to 12 bases. Germline CDR1 SQVTM, CDR2 ANQGSEA. CDR3 protein: CSAGERYEQFF. CDR3 DNA: TGCAGCGCGGGGGAGCGCTATGAGCAGTTCTTC.

This clone was observed a few times. The V gene is TRBV2, the J gene TRBJ1-5; possibly TRBD1 for D (6 bases). This CDR3 is 15 amino acids long. V lost 4 bases to trimming and J lost 2 bases, with 12 bases between them. CDR1 and CDR2 (germline): SNHLY, FYNNEI. The CDR3 DNA reads TGTGCCAGCAGTGGGTCAGGGGCGGGCAATCAGCCCCAGCATTTT. This gives the protein CASSGSGAGNQPQHF.

V and J are TRBV6-1 and TRBJ1-1; 8 nucleotides line up with TRBD1. This CDR3 is 15 amino acids long. The junction had 7 bases not matched to a gene; V was cut back by 4 bases and J by 3 bases. From germline, CDR1 is MNHNS and CDR2 SASEGT. Here the CDR3 reads CASSAQDRDHTEAFF. The CDR3, as DNA: TGTGCCAGCAGTGCCCAGGACAGGGACCACACTGAAGCTTTCTTT.

Only a few counts were recorded for this clone. The chain carries TRBV5-1 and TRBJ1-2; D not certain. The CDR3 runs 12 residues. The germline V gene encodes CDR1 SGHRS and CDR2 YFSETQ. Trimming removed 4 bases at V and 8 bases at J, with 12 bases between. CDR3 DNA sequence: TGCGCCAGCAGCCCCGCGGGGAGGGGCTACACCTTC. Translated: CASSPAGRGYTF.

In its sample, this clone was seen a few times. The chain recombines TRBV7-9 with TRBJ2-7; D is unresolved. Germline-derived CDR1 and CDR2 are SEHNR and FQNEAQ (reference sequence). The CDR3 is 12 residues long. CDR3 sequence (DNA): TGTGCCAGCAGCTTAGATACCGCTGCGTCCGTGGTC. This codes for CASSLDTAASVV.

V gene TRBV9 combines with J gene TRBJ1-5, with D possibly TRBD1 on 5 matching bases. This CDR3 region has 15 residues. The germline gives CDR1 SGDLS, CDR2 YYNGEE. The V gene lost 4 bases and the J gene lost 5 bases, with 16 bases spanning the gap. CDR3 amino acids: CASSPRVGLDQPQHF. CDR3 nucleotides: TGTGCCAGCAGCCCCAGGGTCGGATTGGATCAGCCCCAGCATTTT.

The V and J genes are TRBV7-2 and TRBJ2-1; D possibly corresponds to TRBD2 (6 bases). Germline CDR1 and CDR2: SGHTA and FQGNSA. Trimming pared 8 bases from V and 3 bases from J, leaving 11 bases between. The CDR3 is 13 residues long. CDR3 loop: CASRGVIYNEQFF. The CDR3 DNA follows: TGTGCCAGCCGCGGGGTGATCTACAATGAGCAGTTCTTC.